Listed below are T cell receptor beta chains from one sample, sequenced in a study of CD8 T cells in Susac syndrome. From the immunoSEQ multiplex PCR reads, TCRdb called clonotypes with MiXCR, one entry per CDR3 protein. The repertoire holds some 190,000 distinct CDR3 sequences, with about 95% as singletons. The material sequenced was CD4+ T cells from PBMCs. Every receptor here comes from a human donor in good health. Both conserved end residues are trimmed from each CDR3.

j_call v_call cdr3_length cdr3_aa
TRBJ2-7 TRBV3-1 13 ASSQSSSGIGEQY
TRBJ1-2 TRBV15 10 ATSMGQALYT
TRBJ1-1 TRBV20-1 12 SAVPGLSNTEAF
TRBJ2-1 TRBV4-2 14 ASSPFERGSYNEQF
TRBJ2-7 TRBV30 10 AWSRVGGEQY
TRBJ2-7 TRBV12-3/TRBV12-4 12 ASRDGTGYYEQY
TRBJ2-5 TRBV29-1 9 SVGRIETQY
TRBJ2-7 TRBV20-1 14 SARAGTSGRALEQY
TRBJ1-4 TRBV30 10 AATRDDEKLF
TRBJ2-2 TRBV28 12 ASSTGYNTGELF
TRBJ1-1 TRBV12-3/TRBV12-4 13 ASSLPFATDTEAF
TRBJ2-7 TRBV29-1 11 SVRRPLTYEQY
TRBJ2-5 TRBV2 14 ASTERVLAGSGTQY
TRBJ1-1 TRBV30 12 AWTAGTANTEAF
TRBJ2-5 TRBV3-1 13 ASSQGTSGSQTQY
TRBJ2-7 TRBV30 9 AWRQGTEQY
TRBJ1-2 TRBV28 14 ASSFGGLTANYGYT
TRBJ2-1 TRBV29-1 11 SVLADRVNEQF
TRBJ1-1 TRBV29-1 12 SAVRDQVNTEAF
TRBJ1-2 TRBV7-9 13 ASSYTWDSSYGYT
TRBJ2-1 TRBV14 16 ASSQSHTSGNSYNEQF
TRBJ2-7 TRBV7-2 12 ASSLEGRSYEQY
TRBJ2-3 TRBV24-1 15 ATSDLPGRDSTDTQY
TRBJ1-5 TRBV7-2 11 ASSLGPPQPQH
TRBJ2-3 TRBV15 11 ATSREGADTQY
TRBJ1-1 TRBV30 11 AWSPGHRTEAF